This TCR beta chain was sequenced during a study of cytomegalovirus exposure and HLA in healthy donors. Study-level information: Roughly 180 million T cells yielded 90 million to 130 million unique TCR beta sequences in earlier analysis.

The PCR was carried out with 60 Vbeta primers and 13 Jbeta primers. The table came from immunoSEQ multiplex PCR; TCRdb's copy has only in-frame clones and leaves some out. The profile shows over 55,000 clones, 80% to 90% of them singletons. Per germline, CDR1 MNHNY and CDR2 SVGAGI (reference sequence). The CDR3 is 15 residues long. The V end was cut by 5 bases, the J end by 10 bases, with 20 bases between. Note on this clone: Its specificity is not known.

Study results and caveats: TCR beta V- and J-gene trimming, according to a later analysis, was linked to a missense DCLRE1C variant. TCR association rates varied by HLA locus in a later analysis, with DRB1 highest and HLA-C lowest.

Sequencing was done on a sample of PBMCs. The chain has TRBV6-6 and TRBJ1-4, with a weak D call TRBD1 (5 bases). The source is a woman under 40 in good health and CMV-seropositive. This CDR3 is CASSAFRGLSGKLFF. The CDR3 DNA is TGTGCCAGCAGTGCCTTTAGGGGCCTAAGTGGAAAACTGTTTTTT.